This T cell receptor beta chain was obtained from a study of cytomegalovirus exposure and HLA in healthy donors. Primers for the PCR totalled 60 Vbeta and 13 Jbeta. The protocol was immunoSEQ multiplex PCR, while the TCRdb copy is restricted to in-frame clones and leaves out a portion. The data hold 130,000 or so clones, with over 75% observed a single time. V was pared by 0 bases and J by 7 bases, with 6 bases of the junction left unmatched. This CDR3 spans 16 amino acids. CDR1 and CDR2 (germline): SGHRS, YFSETQ. Notes on the study in general: Judged likely to be a sequencing artifact was a cluster of highly shared sequence variants.

A word on this clone: The antigen is undetermined.

J is TRBJ2-7 and V is TRBV5-1; 14 bases are a match to TRBD2. The receptor comes from a man between 25 and 39 years old in good health and CMV-seronegative. The sequencing input was PBMCs. The CDR3 DNA sequence: TGCGCCAGCAGCTTGGTAGGGACTAGCGGGGGTTGTGAGCAGTACTTC. Amino acids: CASSLVGTSGGCEQYF.